These T cell receptor beta chains were read from a single sample in a study of T cells in localized non-small cell lung cancer. Libraries were prepared by immunoSEQ multiplex PCR; TCRdb keeps only in-frame clonotypes and omits some of them. The repertoire holds about 70,000 clones, approximately 87% seen once, with about a fifth in the top ten. The sequences come from peripheral blood, collected before any cancer treatment. The receptors were sampled from a male donor older than 55 with stage III squamous cell lung carcinoma. The CDR3 runs from the conserved cysteine through the conserved F or W. The D gene is left open where the match is weak. The size of a clone is reported for some rows only, either as once, few or many, or as a class for expanded clones.

d_gene: NA
j_gene: TRBJ1-3
abundance: NA
v_gene: TRBV7-9
CDR3nt: TGTGCCAGCAGCTTACAAGGCGGAGGCTCTGGAAACACCATATATTTT
CDR3aa: CASSLQGGGSGNTIYF

d_gene: TRBD2
j_gene: TRBJ2-7
abundance: NA
v_gene: TRBV6-1
CDR3nt: TGTGCCAGCAGCCAATCCCGGACTAGGCTCGACGAGCAGTACTTC
CDR3aa: CASSQSRTRLDEQYF

d_gene: NA
j_gene: TRBJ2-1
abundance: NA
v_gene: TRBV5-1
CDR3nt: TGCGCCAGCAGCTTGGGGCTCGAGGGGAATGAGCAGTTCTTC
CDR3aa: CASSLGLEGNEQFF

d_gene: NA
j_gene: TRBJ1-1
abundance: NA
v_gene: TRBV2
CDR3nt: TGTGCCAGCATAAAGACAGCTAACGCCCCTGAAGCTTTCTTT
CDR3aa: CASIKTANAPEAFF

d_gene: NA
j_gene: TRBJ2-3
abundance: NA
v_gene: TRBV5-6
CDR3nt: TGTGCCAGCAGCTTTAAGGGTCCAGATACGCAGTATTTT
CDR3aa: CASSFKGPDTQYF

d_gene: NA
j_gene: TRBJ1-1
abundance: NA
v_gene: TRBV5-1
CDR3nt: TGCGCCAGCAGCGGCTTACAAGGTAGCACTGAAGCTTTCTTT
CDR3aa: CASSGLQGSTEAFF

d_gene: TRBD1
j_gene: TRBJ2-1
abundance: NA
v_gene: TRBV19
CDR3nt: TGTGCCAGTAGTATAGACGGACAGGGTTTTGGTGAGCAGTTCTTC
CDR3aa: CASSIDGQGFGEQFF

d_gene: TRBD1
j_gene: TRBJ2-2
abundance: NA
v_gene: TRBV2
CDR3nt: TGTGCCAGCAACTTCGGGACAGCCAACGGGGAGCTGTTTTTT
CDR3aa: CASNFGTANGELFF

d_gene: NA
j_gene: TRBJ1-2
abundance: NA
v_gene: TRBV7-9
CDR3nt: TGTGCCAGCAGCTTAGCGCTTGGGGGCGTCGATGGCTACACCTTC
CDR3aa: CASSLALGGVDGYTF

d_gene: TRBD1
j_gene: TRBJ1-2
abundance: once
v_gene: TRBV4-2
CDR3nt: TGTGCCAGCAGCCGTCCGGACAGGAATTATGGCTACACCTTC
CDR3aa: CASSRPDRNYGYTF

d_gene: NA
j_gene: TRBJ2-5
abundance: NA
v_gene: TRBV7-9
CDR3nt: TGTGCCAGCAGCTTAGCCACAGGGAGATTAGAGACCCAGTACTTC
CDR3aa: CASSLATGRLETQYF

d_gene: NA
j_gene: TRBJ2-6
abundance: NA
v_gene: TRBV5-1
CDR3nt: TGCGCCAGCAGCCCGGGACTTAGAGTTGGGGCCAACGTCCTGACTTTC
CDR3aa: CASSPGLRVGANVLTF

d_gene: NA
j_gene: TRBJ1-2
abundance: NA
v_gene: TRBV28
CDR3nt: TGTGCCAGCACCTCAGGGACCCCGGGGTATGGCTACACCTTC
CDR3aa: CASTSGTPGYGYTF

d_gene: NA
j_gene: TRBJ2-2
abundance: NA
v_gene: TRBV5-1
CDR3nt: TGCGCCAGCAGTCGTTCCCAGGGGACCGGGGAGCTGTTTTTT
CDR3aa: CASSRSQGTGELFF

d_gene: TRBD1
j_gene: TRBJ2-2
abundance: NA
v_gene: TRBV7-2
CDR3nt: TGTGCCAGCAGCTTAGGGGCAGGGGGGAACACCGGGGAGCTGTTTTTT
CDR3aa: CASSLGAGGNTGELFF

d_gene: TRBD1
j_gene: TRBJ1-2
abundance: NA
v_gene: TRBV6-5
CDR3nt: TGTGCCAGCAGTTCTCGGACAGGGCGGAGAGACTATGGCTACACCTTC
CDR3aa: CASSSRTGRRDYGYTF

d_gene: NA
j_gene: TRBJ1-2
abundance: once
v_gene: TRBV7-2
CDR3nt: TGTGCCAGCAGCTTAGTAGGAGCTAACTATGGCTACACCTTC
CDR3aa: CASSLVGANYGYTF

d_gene: NA
j_gene: TRBJ2-5
abundance: NA
v_gene: TRBV5-1
CDR3nt: TGCGCCAGCAGCTTGCCCCCAGGGTACGAAGGAGAGACCCAGTACTTC
CDR3aa: CASSLPPGYEGETQYF

d_gene: NA
j_gene: TRBJ2-3
abundance: NA
v_gene: TRBV5-6
CDR3nt: TGTGCCAGCAGCTTCGAAGGCACTAGCACAGATACGCAGTATTTT
CDR3aa: CASSFEGTSTDTQYF

d_gene: NA
j_gene: TRBJ1-2
abundance: NA
v_gene: TRBV6-5
CDR3nt: TGTGCCAGCAGGTCTTCCACTCGGGATGGCTACACCTTC
CDR3aa: CASRSSTRDGYTF

d_gene: TRBD2
j_gene: TRBJ2-2
abundance: NA
v_gene: TRBV9
CDR3nt: TGTGCCAGCAGCGTCGATCCGGGAGGGACGGCCGGGGAGCTGTTTTTT
CDR3aa: CASSVDPGGTAGELFF

d_gene: NA
j_gene: TRBJ1-1
abundance: once
v_gene: TRBV14
CDR3nt: TGTGCCAGCAGCCGGAGGGGGACGAACACTGAAGCTTTCTTT
CDR3aa: CASSRRGTNTEAFF

d_gene: NA
j_gene: TRBJ2-3
abundance: NA
v_gene: TRBV10-1
CDR3nt: TGCGCCAGCAGTGATGGACAATATAGCACAGATACGCAGTATTTT
CDR3aa: CASSDGQYSTDTQYF

d_gene: NA
j_gene: TRBJ2-2
abundance: NA
v_gene: TRBV7-2
CDR3nt: TGTGCCAGCAGCCCTCGATTCTCCGGGGAGCTGTTTTTT
CDR3aa: CASSPRFSGELFF

d_gene: NA
j_gene: TRBJ1-3
abundance: NA
v_gene: TRBV19
CDR3nt: TGTGCCAGTACCCCTGACGGGGCGCGGAACACCATATATTTT
CDR3aa: CASTPDGARNTIYF

d_gene: NA
j_gene: TRBJ2-4
abundance: NA
v_gene: TRBV5-1
CDR3nt: TGCGCCAGCAGCTTGGGCGGGACAGATTTAGCCAAAAACATTCAGTACTTC
CDR3aa: CASSLGGTDLAKNIQYF

d_gene: NA
j_gene: TRBJ1-4
abundance: few
v_gene: TRBV9
CDR3nt: TGTGCCAGCAGCTTCAGCGACGACCTTAATGAAAAACTGTTTTTT
CDR3aa: CASSFSDDLNEKLFF